This TCR beta chain is from a study of OX40 agonist ivuxolimab in advanced cancers. Whole-study findings and limits: Expanded peripheral T cells had an undetermined antigen specificity. Among the lowest peripheral clonal expansion occurred in 0.1-3.0 mg/kg partial responders. A proportion of nonresponders additionally exhibited low normalized T-cell clonal expansion. With doses of 0.1 to 3.0 mg/kg, CD4+ and CD8+ blood T cells had undergone clonal expansion by week 6.

After removal of 5 bases from V and 7 bases from J, the junction contained 8 bases not matched to a gene. Germline CDR1 reads SGHTA; CDR2 reads FQGNSA. This CDR3 has 14 amino acids. Sequencing was performed with immunoSEQ multiplex PCR; in TCRdb, only in-frame clones are kept and a portion is missing. The sample gives roughly 100,000 clones, 90% to 95% of which show up once; roughly 0.26% is in the top ten. As regards this clone: Its cognate antigen is unknown.

The chain combines TRBV7-2 with TRBJ1-3; 7 positions match TRBD1. Specimen: CD4+ or CD8+ T cells sorted from blood, collected in a trial of the OX40 agonist ivuxolimab. This sequence originates from an adult with an advanced solid tumor such as melanoma, head and neck, liver or kidney cancer. In DNA form, the CDR3 reads TGTGCCAGCAGCCAAAACAGGGGTGGGAACACCATATATTTT. Protein sequence: CASSQNRGGNTIYF.